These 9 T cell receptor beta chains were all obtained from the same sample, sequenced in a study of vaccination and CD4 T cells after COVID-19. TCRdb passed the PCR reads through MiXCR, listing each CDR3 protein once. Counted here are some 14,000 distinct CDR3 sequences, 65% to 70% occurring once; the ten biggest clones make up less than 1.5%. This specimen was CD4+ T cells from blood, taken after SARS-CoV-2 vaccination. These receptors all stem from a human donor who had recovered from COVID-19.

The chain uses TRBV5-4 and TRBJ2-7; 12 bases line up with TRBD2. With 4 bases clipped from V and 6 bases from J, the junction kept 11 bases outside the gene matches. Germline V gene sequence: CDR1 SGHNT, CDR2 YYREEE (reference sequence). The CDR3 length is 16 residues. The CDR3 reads CASSAKTSGSLGEQYF. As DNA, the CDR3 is TGTGCCAGCAGCGCAAAGACTAGCGGGAGTCTCGGCGAGCAGTACTTC.

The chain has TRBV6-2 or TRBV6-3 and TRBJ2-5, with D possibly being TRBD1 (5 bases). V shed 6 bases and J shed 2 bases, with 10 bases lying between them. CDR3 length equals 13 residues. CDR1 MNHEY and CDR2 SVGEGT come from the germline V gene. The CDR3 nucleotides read TGTGCCAGCAGAAACACAGGACAAGAGACCCAGTACTTC. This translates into CASRNTGQETQYF.

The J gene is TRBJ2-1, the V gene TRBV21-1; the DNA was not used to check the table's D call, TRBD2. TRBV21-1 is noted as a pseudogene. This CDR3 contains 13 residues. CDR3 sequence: CASSITGLAEQFF. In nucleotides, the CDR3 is TGTGCCAGCAGCATAACAGGACTAGCCGAGCAGTTCTTC.

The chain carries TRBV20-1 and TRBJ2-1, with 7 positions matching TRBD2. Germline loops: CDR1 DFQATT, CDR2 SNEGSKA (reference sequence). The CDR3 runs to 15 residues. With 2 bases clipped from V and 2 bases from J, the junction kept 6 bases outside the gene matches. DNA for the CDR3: TGCAGTGCTAGACGACGCGGGGGAGCCTACAATGAGCAGTTCTTC. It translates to CSARRRGGAYNEQFF.

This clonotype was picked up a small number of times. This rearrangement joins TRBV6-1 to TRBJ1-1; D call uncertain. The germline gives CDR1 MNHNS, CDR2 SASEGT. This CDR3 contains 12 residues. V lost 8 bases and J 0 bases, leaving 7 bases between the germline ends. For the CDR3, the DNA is TGTGCCAGCTTTGGGATGAACACTGAAGCTTTCTTT. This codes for CASFGMNTEAFF.

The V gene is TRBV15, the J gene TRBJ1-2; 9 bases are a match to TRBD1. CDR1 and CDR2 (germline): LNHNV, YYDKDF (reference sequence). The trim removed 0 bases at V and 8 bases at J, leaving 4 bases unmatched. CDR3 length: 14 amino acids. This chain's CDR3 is CATSRDRQGGGYTF. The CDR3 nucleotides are TGTGCCACCAGCAGAGATCGACAGGGGGGCGGCTACACCTTC.

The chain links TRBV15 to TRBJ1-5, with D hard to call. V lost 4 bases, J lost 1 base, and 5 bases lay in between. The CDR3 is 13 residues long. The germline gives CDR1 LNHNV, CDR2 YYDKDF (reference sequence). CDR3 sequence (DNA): TGTGCCACCAGCATGGAGAGCAATCAGCCCCAGCATTTT. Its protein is CATSMESNQPQHF.

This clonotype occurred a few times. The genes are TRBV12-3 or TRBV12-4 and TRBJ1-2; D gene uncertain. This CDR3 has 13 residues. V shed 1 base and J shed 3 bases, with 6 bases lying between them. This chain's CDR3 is CASSLGRHYGYTF. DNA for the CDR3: TGTGCCAGCAGTTTAGGCAGACACTATGGCTACACCTTC.

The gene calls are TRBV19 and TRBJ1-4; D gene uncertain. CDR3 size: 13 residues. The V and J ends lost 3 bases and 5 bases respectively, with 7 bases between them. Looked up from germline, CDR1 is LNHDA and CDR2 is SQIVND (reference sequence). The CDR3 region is CASSMGPNEKLFF. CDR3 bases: TGTGCCAGTAGTATGGGTCCGAATGAAAAACTGTTTTTT.